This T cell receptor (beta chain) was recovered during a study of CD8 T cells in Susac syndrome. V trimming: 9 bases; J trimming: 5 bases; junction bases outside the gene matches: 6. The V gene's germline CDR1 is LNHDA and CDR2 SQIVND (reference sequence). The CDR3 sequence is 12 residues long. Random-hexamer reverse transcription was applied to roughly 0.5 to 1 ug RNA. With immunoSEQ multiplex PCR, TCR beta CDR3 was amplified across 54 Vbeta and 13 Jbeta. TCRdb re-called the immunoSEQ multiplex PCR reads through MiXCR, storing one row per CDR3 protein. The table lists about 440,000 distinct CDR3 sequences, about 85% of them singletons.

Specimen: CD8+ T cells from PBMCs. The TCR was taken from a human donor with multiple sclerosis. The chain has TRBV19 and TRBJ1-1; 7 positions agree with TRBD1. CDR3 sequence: CASRQGLTEAFF. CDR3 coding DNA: TGTGCCAGCCGACAGGGTCTGACTGAAGCTTTCTTT.